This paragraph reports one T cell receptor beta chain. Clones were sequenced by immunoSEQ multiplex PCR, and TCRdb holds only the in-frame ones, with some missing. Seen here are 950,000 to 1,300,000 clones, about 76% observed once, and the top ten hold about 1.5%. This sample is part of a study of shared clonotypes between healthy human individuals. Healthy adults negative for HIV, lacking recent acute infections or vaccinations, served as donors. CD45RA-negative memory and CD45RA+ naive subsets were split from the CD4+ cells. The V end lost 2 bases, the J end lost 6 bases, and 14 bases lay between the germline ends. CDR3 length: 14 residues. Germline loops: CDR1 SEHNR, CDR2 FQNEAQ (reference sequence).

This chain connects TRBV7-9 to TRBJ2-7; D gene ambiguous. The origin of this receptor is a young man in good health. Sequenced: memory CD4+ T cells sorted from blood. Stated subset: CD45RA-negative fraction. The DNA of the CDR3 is TGTGCCAGCAGCTTAATGAAAGGGCTGGGCGAGCAGTACTTC. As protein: CASSLMKGLGEQYF.